Presented here are 25 T cell receptor beta chains from one specimen sequenced in a study of blood T cell repertoires in COVID-19. TCRdb's copy holds only in-frame clones and misses some; the assay was immunoSEQ multiplex PCR. This table holds about 100,000 clones, about 91% found once. The sample was peripheral blood. Source of these receptors: a human donor in a cohort sampled during active COVID-19.

The chain couples TRBV7-2 to TRBJ2-3; unclear D gene. Between the trimmed V and J ends, which lost 2 bases and 2 bases, there was a span of 8 bases. The CDR3 consists of 14 residues. CDR1 is SGHTA, CDR2 FQGNSA, per germline. The CDR3 reads CASSLSGFTDTQYF. CDR3 bases: TGTGCCAGCAGCTTATCCGGTTTCACAGATACGCAGTATTTT.

The V and J genes are TRBV7-9 and TRBJ1-1, with 7 bases lining up with TRBD1. The V segment lost 1 base and the J segment 8 bases; nucleotides outside the gene matches: 1. Germline values: CDR1 SEHNR, CDR2 FQNEAQ (reference sequence). The CDR3 contains 12 residues. Here the CDR3 DNA reads TGTGCCAGCAGCTTAGGGACAGGAGAAGCTTTCTTT. Translation: CASSLGTGEAFF. Full variable domain (rest looked up from reference TRBV7-9 and TRBJ1-1): DTGVSQNPRHKITKRGQNVTFRCDPISEHNRLYWYRQTLGQGPEFLTYFQNEAQLEKSRLLSDRFSAERPKGSFSTLEIQRTEQGDSAMYLCASSLGTGEAFFGQGTRLTVV.

The rearrangement uses TRBV20-1 and TRBJ2-1; D not certain. The CDR3 spans 10 residues. Trimming removed 4 bases at V and 8 bases at J, with 6 bases between. Germline lookup yields CDR1 DFQATT and CDR2 SNEGSKA (reference sequence). In nucleotides, the CDR3 is TGCAGTGCTACAAGCTATGAGCAGTTCTTC. Protein product: CSATSYEQFF.

The V gene is TRBV4-2, the J gene TRBJ2-3, with 8 bases identical to TRBD2. Germline V gives CDR1 LGHNA, CDR2 YNFKEQ. Trimming cost V 0 bases and J 3 bases; bases outside gene matches: 5. CDR3 length equals 16 residues. CDR3 sequence: CASSQDLASGTDTQYF. CDR3 sequence (DNA): TGTGCCAGCAGCCAAGATTTGGCTAGCGGGACAGATACGCAGTATTTT.

The chain uses TRBV7-9 and TRBJ1-3, with D perhaps matching TRBD1 (6 bases). This CDR3 is 16 amino acids long. From germline, CDR1 is SEHNR and CDR2 FQNEAQ (reference sequence). V was clipped by 5 bases and J by 2 bases, with 16 bases between them. In nucleotides, the CDR3 is TGTGCCAGCAGCCCGATAACAGGGAAAACTGGAAACACCATATATTTT. Residues: CASSPITGKTGNTIYF.

The chain employs TRBV19 and TRBJ2-2, with 11 bases lining up with TRBD2. The CDR3 consists of 16 residues. Germline V gene data show CDR1 as LNHDA and CDR2 as SQIVND (reference sequence). The J segment lost 6 bases and the V segment lost 4 bases, leaving 7 bases of the junction unmatched. DNA of the CDR3: TGTGCCAGTAGTACCACCCTAGCGGGAGGATCCGGGGAGCTGTTTTTT. Its protein product is CASSTTLAGGSGELFF.

The chain is built from TRBV5-8 and TRBJ1-6; 8 bases align to TRBD1. This CDR3 region has 15 residues. J was trimmed by 7 bases and V by 1 base; bases with no gene match: 4. CDR1 and CDR2 (germline): SGHTS, YDEGEE. The CDR3 DNA is TGTGCCAGCAGCTTGCGGACAGGGATAAATTCACCCCTCCACTTT. Protein: CASSLRTGINSPLHF.

This clone has a single count. DNA for the CDR3: TGCAGTGCTAGTAAGGGACAAGGCTATGGCTACACCTTC. Translating gives CSASKGQGYGYTF. The chain combines TRBV20-1 with TRBJ1-2; perhaps TRBD1 as D (6 bases). Germline CDR1 and CDR2: DFQATT and SNEGSKA (reference sequence). The V and J ends lost 3 bases and 4 bases respectively, with 12 bases between them. This CDR3 has 13 residues.

In its sample, this clone was seen once. This sequence joins TRBV6-1 and TRBJ2-7, with TRBD2 identical over 8 bases. Germline trimming cut 3 bases from V and 3 bases from J; bases unmatched to any gene: 1. Per germline, CDR1 MNHNS and CDR2 SASEGT. The CDR3 has 13 residues. The CDR3 is CASSDSGIYEQYF. As DNA, the CDR3 is TGTGCCAGCAGTGATAGCGGGATCTACGAGCAGTACTTC.

V gene TRBV5-1 combines with J gene TRBJ1-1; no definite D call. Germline V CDR1 and CDR2: SGHRS, YFSETQ. Trimming removed 3 bases at V and 4 bases at J, with 13 bases between. CDR3 length: 14 amino acids. CDR3 coding DNA: TGCGCCAGCAGCTCCCTGAGTGAGGGCACTGAAGCTTTCTTT. It yields the protein CASSSLSEGTEAFF.

The chain joins TRBV2 to TRBJ2-7; D gene uncertain. V was pared by 9 bases and J by 1 base, with 13 bases between. The CDR3 has 13 amino acids. Germline CDR1 and CDR2: SNHLY and FYNNEI. The CDR3 DNA follows: TGTGCCAGGGCCGGGTCCGGATCCTACGAGCAGTACTTC. Translation: CARAGSGSYEQYF.

The V gene is TRBV6-6, the J gene TRBJ2-2; TRBD1 is a possible D gene (6 bases). V was shortened by 7 bases and J by 0 bases, with 12 bases between the two germline ends. Germline CDR1 MNHNY, CDR2 SVGAGI (reference sequence). The CDR3 totals 15 residues. The CDR3 DNA reads as TGTGCCAGCATACAAGGGACAACGAACACCGGGGAGCTGTTTTTT. This sequence encodes CASIQGTTNTGELFF.

V and J are TRBV2 and TRBJ2-2; D unclear. This CDR3 has 10 amino acids. CDR1 SNHLY and CDR2 FYNNEI come from the germline V gene. Between the trimmed V and J ends, which lost 5 bases and 13 bases, there was a span of 8 bases. The CDR3 spells CASSQIALFF. CDR3 nucleotides: TGTGCCAGCAGTCAAATAGCGCTGTTTTTT.

Here the CDR3 reads CASSQNGDSGYTF. In nucleotides, the CDR3 is TGCGCCAGCAGTCAAAATGGGGACAGTGGCTACACCTTC. This rearrangement joins TRBV23-1 to TRBJ1-2; 7 bases are a match to TRBD1. TRBV23-1 is an ORF; its function is uncertain. CDR3 length equals 13 residues. V gave up 2 bases and J gave up 7 bases; unmatched junction bases: 4.

The V gene is TRBV20-1, the J gene TRBJ2-5; 9 bases align to TRBD1. This CDR3 spans 13 amino acids. With V trimmed by 3 bases and J by 5 bases, 4 bases remained unmatched. Germline loops: CDR1 DFQATT, CDR2 SNEGSKA (reference sequence). In DNA, the CDR3 is TGCAGTGCTAGTAGACAGGGGGGGGAGACCCAGTACTTC. Protein: CSASRQGGETQYF.

The gene calls are TRBV5-6 and TRBJ1-4; 8 bases are shared with TRBD1. Unmatched junction bases numbered 8, after V lost 2 bases and J lost 8 bases. The V gene's germline CDR1 is SGHDT and CDR2 YYEEEE. The CDR3 has 15 amino acids. The CDR3 DNA follows: TGTGCCAGCAGCTTTACAGGGGGTTTCGGGGAAAAACTGTTTTTT. This encodes CASSFTGGFGEKLFF.

This clone was seen a handful of times. The chain links TRBV7-9 to TRBJ1-6; D perhaps matches TRBD1 (5 bases). The V end lost 2 bases, the J end lost 8 bases, and 16 bases lay between the germline ends. Germline values: CDR1 SEHNR, CDR2 FQNEAQ (reference sequence). The CDR3 contains 16 residues. The CDR3 region has the DNA TGTGCCAGCAGCTTAAGTTCGCAGGGTGGATATTCACCCCTCCACTTT. Translation gives CASSLSSQGGYSPLHF. Supplemented by reference TRBV7-9 and TRBJ1-6, the full variable domain reads DTGVSQNPRHKITKRGQNVTFRCDPISEHNRLYWYRQTLGQGPEFLTYFQNEAQLEKSRLLSDRFSAERPKGSFSTLEIQRTEQGDSAMYLCASSLSSQGGYSPLHFGNGTRLTVT.

This clone occurred once. The J gene is TRBJ1-2, the V gene TRBV6-5, with a possible D match to TRBD1 (5 bases). The V end was cut by 0 bases, the J end by 0 bases, with 8 bases between. This CDR3 comprises 15 residues. The V gene's germline CDR1 is MNHEY and CDR2 SVGAGI. This CDR3 is CASSYSTVTNYGYTF. The CDR3 nucleotides are TGTGCCAGCAGTTACTCGACAGTTACTAACTATGGCTACACCTTC.

CDR3 bases: TGTGCCAGCAGCGTCGGGACAGGGGCCTACGAGCAGTACTTC. This codes for CASSVGTGAYEQYF. This chain connects TRBV9 to TRBJ2-7, with 10 bases lining up with TRBD1. The CDR3 spans 14 residues. Germline values: CDR1 SGDLS, CDR2 YYNGEE. V trimming: 2 bases; J trimming: 2 bases; junction bases outside the gene matches: 1. Full variable domain (missing parts from reference TRBV9 and TRBJ2-7): DSGVTQTPKHLITATGQRVTLRCSPRSGDLSVYWYQQSLDQGLQFLIQYYNGEERAKGNILERFSAQQFPDLHSELNLSSLELGDSALYFCASSVGTGAYEQYFGPGTRLTVT.

This clone was observed a single time. V and J are TRBV4-3 and TRBJ2-3; the D gene is possibly TRBD2 (5 bases). Trimming stripped 1 base from V and 8 bases from J, with 16 bases between. Germline lookup yields CDR1 LGHNA and CDR2 YSLEER. There are 15 residues in the CDR3. CDR3 region: CASSQVSGWSGTQYF. CDR3 nucleotide sequence: TGCGCCAGCAGCCAAGTCTCTGGATGGAGCGGTACGCAGTATTTT.

J is TRBJ2-3 and V is TRBV7-8; 10 bases match TRBD2. The CDR3 has 16 residues. Germline V lookup: CDR1 SGHVS, CDR2 FQNEAQ. Germline trimming cut 1 base from V and 2 bases from J; bases unmatched to any gene: 3. CDR3 nucleotides: TGTGCCAGCAGCTTAGGACTAGCGGGTATCACAGATACGCAGTATTTT. It yields the protein CASSLGLAGITDTQYF.

The chain couples TRBV7-2 to TRBJ2-7, with TRBD1 identical over 9 bases. This CDR3 region has 15 residues. CDR1 and CDR2 (germline): SGHTA, FQGNSA. Trimming at V came to 5 bases and at J to 5 bases, leaving 10 bases not matched to a gene. CDR3 nucleotides: TGTGCCAGCAGCCTACCGGGGACAGGGAGTAACGAGCAGTACTTC. It translates to CASSLPGTGSNEQYF.

The V call is TRBV7-9, the J call TRBJ2-4; TRBD2 agrees at 9 bases. CDR3 length: 18 amino acids. Unmatched junction bases numbered 14, after V lost 5 bases and J lost 3 bases. Germline V gene sequence: CDR1 SEHNR, CDR2 FQNEAQ (reference sequence). CDR3 region: CASSRSSSGSGVKNIQYF. Here the CDR3 DNA reads TGTGCCAGCAGCCGAAGCAGTAGCGGGAGTGGGGTCAAAAACATTCAGTACTTC. The variable domain in full, completed from reference TRBV7-9 and TRBJ2-4, reads DTGVSQNPRHKITKRGQNVTFRCDPISEHNRLYWYRQTLGQGPEFLTYFQNEAQLEKSRLLSDRFSAERPKGSFSTLEIQRTEQGDSAMYLCASSRSSSGSGVKNIQYFGAGTRLSVL.

The chain combines TRBV6-4 with TRBJ2-2; tentative D call: TRBD1 (6 bases). This CDR3 comprises 13 residues. Germline CDR1 MRHNA, CDR2 SNTAGT. The V and J ends lost 3 bases and 5 bases respectively, with 7 bases between them. CDR3: CASSDQGTGELFF. For the CDR3, the DNA is TGTGCCAGCAGTGATCAGGGGACCGGGGAGCTGTTTTTT.

This chain joins TRBV6-5 and TRBJ1-5, with D maybe TRBD1 (6 bases). With 4 bases removed from V and 5 bases from J, the gap between germline ends came to 12 bases. From germline, CDR1 is MNHEY and CDR2 SVGAGI. This CDR3 is 14 amino acids long. As DNA, the CDR3 is TGTGCCAGCAGTTTATCAGGGGCCTATCAGCCCCAGCATTTT. Its protein is CASSLSGAYQPQHF.